The present T cell receptor (beta chain) was sequenced within a study of blood T cells in healthy people across ages. Study-wide findings and caveats: The study lacked donor CMV status, which possibly confounded expanded clonotype changes.

Trimming cost V 0 bases and J 6 bases, with 11 bases left between them. The germline gives CDR1 LGHNA, CDR2 YSLEER. This CDR3 contains 14 residues. Points on this clonotype: Its antigen is as yet unknown.

Alongside a J-beta primer mix, a sample-barcoded 5' primer served in a second PCR lasting about 7 to 11 cycles. TCRdb redid the calling of the 5' RACE reads with MiXCR, one entry per CDR3 protein. The repertoire holds 1.5 million to 1.8 million distinct CDR3 sequences, with 35% to 45% as singletons. The TCR sequence derives from a woman between 18 and 30 years old in good health. The chain joins TRBV4-3 to TRBJ1-2; a weak D match, TRBD1 (5 bases). Sequencing used blood. CDR3 in amino acids: CASSQDGGDDGYTF. The CDR3, as DNA: TGCGCCAGCAGCCAAGATGGAGGGGACGATGGCTACACCTTC.